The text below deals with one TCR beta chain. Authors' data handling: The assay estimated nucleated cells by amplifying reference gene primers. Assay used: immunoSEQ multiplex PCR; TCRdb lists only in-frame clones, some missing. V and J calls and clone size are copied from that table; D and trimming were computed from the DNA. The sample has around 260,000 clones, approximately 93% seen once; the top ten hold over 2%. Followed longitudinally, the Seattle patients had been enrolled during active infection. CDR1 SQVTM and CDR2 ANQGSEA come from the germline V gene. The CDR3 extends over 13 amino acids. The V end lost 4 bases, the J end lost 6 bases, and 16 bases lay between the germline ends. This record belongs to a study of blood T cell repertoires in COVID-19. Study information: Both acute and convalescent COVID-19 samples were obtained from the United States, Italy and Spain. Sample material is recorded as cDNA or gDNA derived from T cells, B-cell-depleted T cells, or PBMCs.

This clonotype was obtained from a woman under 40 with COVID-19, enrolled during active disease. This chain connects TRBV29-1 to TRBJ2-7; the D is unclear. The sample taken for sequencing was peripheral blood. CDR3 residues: CSVAPVLIGEQYF. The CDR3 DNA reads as TGCAGCGTTGCGCCAGTACTAATCGGCGAGCAGTACTTC.